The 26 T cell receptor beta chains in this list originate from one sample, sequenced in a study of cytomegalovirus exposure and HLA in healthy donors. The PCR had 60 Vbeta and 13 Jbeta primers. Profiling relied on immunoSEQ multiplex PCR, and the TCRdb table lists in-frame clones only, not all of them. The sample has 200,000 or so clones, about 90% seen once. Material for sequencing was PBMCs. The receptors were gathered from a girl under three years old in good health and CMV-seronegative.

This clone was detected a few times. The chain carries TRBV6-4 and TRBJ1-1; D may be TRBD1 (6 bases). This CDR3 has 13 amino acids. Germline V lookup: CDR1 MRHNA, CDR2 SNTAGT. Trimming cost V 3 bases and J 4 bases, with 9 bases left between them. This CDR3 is CASSEQGGTEAFF. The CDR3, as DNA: TGTGCCAGCAGTGAACAGGGTGGCACTGAAGCTTTCTTT.

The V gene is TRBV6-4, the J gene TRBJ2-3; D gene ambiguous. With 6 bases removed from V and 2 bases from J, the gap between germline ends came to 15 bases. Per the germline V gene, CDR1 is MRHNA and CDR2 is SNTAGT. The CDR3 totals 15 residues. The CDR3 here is CASRAVGRDTDTQYF. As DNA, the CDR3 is TGTGCCAGCAGGGCTGTGGGCAGAGACACAGATACGCAGTATTTT.

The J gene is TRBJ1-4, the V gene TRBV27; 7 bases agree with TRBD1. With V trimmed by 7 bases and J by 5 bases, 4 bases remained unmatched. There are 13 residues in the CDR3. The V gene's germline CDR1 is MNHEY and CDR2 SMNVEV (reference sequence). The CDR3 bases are TGTGCCAGCAAGCAGGGGGTAAATGAAAAACTGTTTTTT. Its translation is CASKQGVNEKLFF. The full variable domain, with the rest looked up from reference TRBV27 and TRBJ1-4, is EAQVTQNPRYLITVTGKKLTVTCSQNMNHEYMSWYRQDPGLGLRQIYYSMNVEVTDKGDVPEGYKVSRKEKRNFPLILESPSPNQTSLYFCASKQGVNEKLFFGSGTQLSVL.

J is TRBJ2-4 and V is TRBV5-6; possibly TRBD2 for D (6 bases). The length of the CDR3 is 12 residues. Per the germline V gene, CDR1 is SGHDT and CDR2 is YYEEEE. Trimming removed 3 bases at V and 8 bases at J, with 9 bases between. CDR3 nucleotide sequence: TGTGCCAGCAGCTCGGGACTGGACATTCAGTACTTC. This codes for CASSSGLDIQYF.

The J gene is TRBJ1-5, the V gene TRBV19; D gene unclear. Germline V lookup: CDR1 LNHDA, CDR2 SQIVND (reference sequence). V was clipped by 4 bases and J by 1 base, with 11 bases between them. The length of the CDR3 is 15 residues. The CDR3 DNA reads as TGTGCCAGTAGTACGGGTCGGCAGAGCAATCAGCCCCAGCATTTT. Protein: CASSTGRQSNQPQHF. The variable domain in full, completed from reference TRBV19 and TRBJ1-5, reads DGGITQSPKYLFRKEGQNVTLSCEQNLNHDAMYWYRQDPGQGLRLIYYSQIVNDFQKGDIAEGYSVSREKKESFPLTVTSAQKNPTAFYLCASSTGRQSNQPQHFGDGTRLSIL.

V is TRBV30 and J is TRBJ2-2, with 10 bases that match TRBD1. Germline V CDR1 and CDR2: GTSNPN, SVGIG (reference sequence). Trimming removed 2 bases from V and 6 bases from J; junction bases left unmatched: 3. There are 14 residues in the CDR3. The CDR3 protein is CAWSWTGGSGELFF. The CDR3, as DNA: TGTGCCTGGAGTTGGACAGGGGGTTCCGGGGAGCTGTTTTTT.

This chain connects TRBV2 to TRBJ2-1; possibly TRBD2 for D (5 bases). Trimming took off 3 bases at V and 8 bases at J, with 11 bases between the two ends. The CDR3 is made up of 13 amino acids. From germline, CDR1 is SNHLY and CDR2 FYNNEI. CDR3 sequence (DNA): TGTGCCAGCAGTGACCCGGGGAAACATGAGCAGTTCTTC. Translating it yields CASSDPGKHEQFF.

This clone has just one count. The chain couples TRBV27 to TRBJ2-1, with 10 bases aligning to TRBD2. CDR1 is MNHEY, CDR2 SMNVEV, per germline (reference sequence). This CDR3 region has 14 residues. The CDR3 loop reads CVTAAGGHSNEQFF. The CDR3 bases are TGTGTAACAGCAGCGGGGGGGCATTCCAATGAGCAGTTCTTC.

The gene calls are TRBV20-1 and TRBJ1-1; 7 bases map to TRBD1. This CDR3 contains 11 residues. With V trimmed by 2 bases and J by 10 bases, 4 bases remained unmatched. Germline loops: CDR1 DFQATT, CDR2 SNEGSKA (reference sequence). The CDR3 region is CSARRTGVAFF. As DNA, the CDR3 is TGCAGTGCTAGAAGAACAGGGGTAGCTTTCTTT.

The CDR3 coding sequence is TGTGCCAGCAGCCAAGATGGGGGACTAGCGGGAGATACGCAGTATTTT. This translates into CASSQDGGLAGDTQYF. The chain couples TRBV4-2 to TRBJ2-3; 12 nucleotides line up with TRBD2. The V and J ends lost 0 bases and 5 bases, in that order; junction bases with no gene match: 3. CDR3 length: 16 amino acids. Germline CDR1 is LGHNA and CDR2 is YNFKEQ.

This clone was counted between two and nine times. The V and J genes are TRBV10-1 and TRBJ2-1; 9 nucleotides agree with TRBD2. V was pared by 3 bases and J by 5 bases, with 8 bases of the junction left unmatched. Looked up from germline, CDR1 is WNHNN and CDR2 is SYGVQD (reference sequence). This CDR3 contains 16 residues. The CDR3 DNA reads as TGCGCCAGCAGTGACACCGGGACTAGCAACAACAATGAGCAGTTCTTC. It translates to CASSDTGTSNNNEQFF.

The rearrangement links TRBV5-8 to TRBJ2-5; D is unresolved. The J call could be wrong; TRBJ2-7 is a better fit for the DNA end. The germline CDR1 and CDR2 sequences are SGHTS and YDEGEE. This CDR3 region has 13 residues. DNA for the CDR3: TGTGCCAGCAGCTCATGGTTCCCCTACGAGCAGTACTTC. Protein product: CASSSWFPYEQYF.

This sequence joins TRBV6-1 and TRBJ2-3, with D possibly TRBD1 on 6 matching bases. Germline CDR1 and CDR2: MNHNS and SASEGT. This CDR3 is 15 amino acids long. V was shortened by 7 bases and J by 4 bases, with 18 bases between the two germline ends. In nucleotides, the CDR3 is TGTGCCAGCATGTGGACAGCTCAGGGTGCAGATACGCAGTATTTT. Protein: CASMWTAQGADTQYF.

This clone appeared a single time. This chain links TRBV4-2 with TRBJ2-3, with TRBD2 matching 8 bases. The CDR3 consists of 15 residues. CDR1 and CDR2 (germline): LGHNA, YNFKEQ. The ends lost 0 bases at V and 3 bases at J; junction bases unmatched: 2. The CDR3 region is CASSQELADTDTQYF. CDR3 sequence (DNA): TGTGCCAGCAGCCAAGAACTAGCGGATACAGATACGCAGTATTTT.

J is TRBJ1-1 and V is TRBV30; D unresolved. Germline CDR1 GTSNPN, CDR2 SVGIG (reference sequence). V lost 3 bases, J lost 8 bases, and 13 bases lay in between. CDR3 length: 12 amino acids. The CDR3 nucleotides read TGTGCCTGGAGCCTCGCGCCGGGGGAAGCTTTCTTT. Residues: CAWSLAPGEAFF.

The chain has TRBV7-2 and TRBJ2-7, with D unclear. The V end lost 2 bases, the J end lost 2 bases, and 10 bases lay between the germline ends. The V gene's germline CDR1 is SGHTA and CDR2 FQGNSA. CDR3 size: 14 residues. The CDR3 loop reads CASSLTPGTYEQYF. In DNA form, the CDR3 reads TGTGCCAGCAGCTTAACCCCAGGCACCTACGAGCAGTACTTC.

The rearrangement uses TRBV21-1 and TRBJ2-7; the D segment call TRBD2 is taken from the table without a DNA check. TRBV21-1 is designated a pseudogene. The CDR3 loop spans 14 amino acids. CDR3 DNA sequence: TGTGCCAGCAGCAAACCCGAGGGCCTCCTCGAGCAGTACTTC. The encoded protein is CASSKPEGLLEQYF.

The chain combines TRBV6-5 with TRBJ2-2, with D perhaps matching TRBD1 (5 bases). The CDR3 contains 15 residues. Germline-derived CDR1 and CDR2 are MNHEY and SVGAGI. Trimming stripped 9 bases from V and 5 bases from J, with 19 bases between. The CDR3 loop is CASYKGQGGTGELFF. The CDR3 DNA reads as TGTGCCAGTTACAAGGGGCAGGGTGGTACCGGGGAGCTGTTTTTT.

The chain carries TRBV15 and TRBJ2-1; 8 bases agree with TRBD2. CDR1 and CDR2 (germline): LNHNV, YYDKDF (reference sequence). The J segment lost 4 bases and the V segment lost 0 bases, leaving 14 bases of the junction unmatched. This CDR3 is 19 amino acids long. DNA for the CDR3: TGTGCCACCAGCAGAGATTACCTCCTAGCGGGTAACCTATACAATGAGCAGTTCTTC. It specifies CATSRDYLLAGNLYNEQFF.

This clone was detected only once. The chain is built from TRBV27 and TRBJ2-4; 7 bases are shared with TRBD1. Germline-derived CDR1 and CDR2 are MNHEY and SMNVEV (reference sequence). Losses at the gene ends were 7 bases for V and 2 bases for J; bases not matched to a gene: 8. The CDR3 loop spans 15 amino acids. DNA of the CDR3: TGTGCCAGCATTGGATTAGGGGGCCCCAAAAACATTCAGTACTTC. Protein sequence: CASIGLGGPKNIQYF.

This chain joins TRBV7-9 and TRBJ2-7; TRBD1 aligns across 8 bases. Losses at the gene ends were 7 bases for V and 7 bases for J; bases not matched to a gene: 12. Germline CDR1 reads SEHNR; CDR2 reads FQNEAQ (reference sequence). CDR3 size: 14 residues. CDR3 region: CASKPDVTGVEQYF. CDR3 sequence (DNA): TGTGCCAGCAAACCGGACGTGACAGGGGTGGAGCAGTACTTC.

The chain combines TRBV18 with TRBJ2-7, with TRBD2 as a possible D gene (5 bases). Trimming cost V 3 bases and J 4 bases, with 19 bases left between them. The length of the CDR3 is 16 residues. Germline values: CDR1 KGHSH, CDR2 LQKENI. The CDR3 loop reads CASSPTAVGVLYEQYF. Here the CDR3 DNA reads TGTGCCAGCTCACCGACTGCCGTGGGAGTATTGTACGAGCAGTACTTC.

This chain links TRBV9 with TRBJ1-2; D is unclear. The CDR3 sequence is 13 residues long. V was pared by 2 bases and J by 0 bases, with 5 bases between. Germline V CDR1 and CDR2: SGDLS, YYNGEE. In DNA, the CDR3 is TGTGCCAGCAGCGTCTCAGCTAACTATGGCTACACCTTC. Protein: CASSVSANYGYTF.

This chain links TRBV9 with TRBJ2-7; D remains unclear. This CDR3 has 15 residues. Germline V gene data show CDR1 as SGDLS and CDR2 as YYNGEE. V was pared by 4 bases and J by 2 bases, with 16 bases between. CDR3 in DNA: TGTGCCAGCAGCCCTAACCCTGGGCCCACCTACGAGCAGTACTTC. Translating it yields CASSPNPGPTYEQYF. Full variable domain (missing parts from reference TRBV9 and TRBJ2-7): DSGVTQTPKHLITATGQRVTLRCSPRSGDLSVYWYQQSLDQGLQFLIQYYNGEERAKGNILERFSAQQFPDLHSELNLSSLELGDSALYFCASSPNPGPTYEQYFGPGTRLTVT.

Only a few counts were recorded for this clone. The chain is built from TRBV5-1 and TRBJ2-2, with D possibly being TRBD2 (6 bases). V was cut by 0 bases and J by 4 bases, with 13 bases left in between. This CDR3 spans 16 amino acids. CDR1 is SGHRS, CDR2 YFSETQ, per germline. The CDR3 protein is CASSLASRGGTGELFF. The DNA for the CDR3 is TGCGCCAGCAGCTTGGCCTCGCGGGGAGGCACCGGGGAGCTGTTTTTT.

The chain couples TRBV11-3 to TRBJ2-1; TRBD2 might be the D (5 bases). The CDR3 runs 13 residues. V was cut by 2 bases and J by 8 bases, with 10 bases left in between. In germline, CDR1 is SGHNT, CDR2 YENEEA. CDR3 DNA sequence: TGTGCCAGCAGCTTAACTAGAGAAGATGAGCAGTTCTTC. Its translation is CASSLTREDEQFF.